A single sample is the source of the 17 T cell receptor beta chains below, sequenced in a study of spatial heterogeneity in lung cancer. The study, taken as a whole, reports: Tumor mutation count correlated with how many alpha and beta TCRs expanded intratumorally.

The time point was: sample taken at primary tumor resection. From the 5' RACE reads, TCRdb called clonotypes with MiXCR, one entry per CDR3 protein. Seen here are fewer than 1,500 distinct CDR3 sequences, roughly 14% observed once, and the top ten hold around 34%. Their recognized antigens are unknown. The material was lung tumor tissue, obtained at surgery. Source of these receptors: a male donor with early-stage non-small cell lung cancer.

This clonotype is labeled medium-sized. This beta chain came through as a stray read in a library set up for alpha chains, and its size says little. The V gene is TRBV18, the J gene TRBJ1-4; D unclear. V dropped 2 bases and J dropped 8 bases, with 12 bases sitting between them. This CDR3 has 14 amino acids. From germline, CDR1 is KGHSH and CDR2 LQKENI. For the CDR3, the DNA is TGTGCCAGCTCACCAGGGGAGGGTCGCGAAAAACTGTTTTTT. Amino acids: CASSPGEGREKLFF.

This clonotype is deemed large. Since it is a stray read in a library aimed at alpha chains, this beta chain has a size that is not meaningful. The chain has TRBV4-3 and TRBJ2-3, with D perhaps matching TRBD2 (5 bases). In germline, CDR1 is LGHNA, CDR2 YSLEER. Trimming pared 0 bases from V and 1 base from J, leaving 14 bases between. The CDR3 runs to 17 residues. CDR3 loop: CASSQEQVLAGTDTQYF. CDR3 nucleotides: TGCGCCAGCAGCCAAGAACAAGTCCTAGCCGGCACAGATACGCAGTATTTT.

Concerning this clonotype: With the library built for alpha chains, this beta chain is off target and its frequency is not meaningful. This chain uses TRBV4-1 with TRBJ2-2; D call uncertain. Per germline, CDR1 MGHRA and CDR2 YSYEKL. Deletions cut 0 bases from V and 4 bases from J, with 9 bases between. The CDR3 runs 15 residues. This CDR3 is CASSQDFPSTGELFF. The CDR3 DNA sequence: TGCGCCAGCAGCCAAGATTTCCCCAGCACCGGGGAGCTGTTTTTT.

This clonotype was seen repeatedly, ten times or more. Since the library was made to target alpha chains, this beta chain is a stray read and its abundance is not meaningful. The V and J genes are TRBV3-1 and TRBJ1-1; the D gene is possibly TRBD1 (5 bases). Germline V gene data show CDR1 as LGHDT and CDR2 as YNNKEL (reference sequence). CDR3 length equals 12 residues. Trimming took off 4 bases at V and 7 bases at J, with 10 bases between the two ends. The CDR3 bases are TGTGCCAGCAGCCGCCGGGACGGTGAAGCTTTCTTT. Protein product: CASSRRDGEAFF.

This clonotype was seen repeatedly, ten times or more. Found in a library prepared for alpha chains, this beta chain is an off-target read, and its abundance has little meaning. The CDR3, as DNA: TGTGCCAGCAGTTTCTCCAAGGGCCAGCCCCAGCATTTT. Its protein product is CASSFSKGQPQHF. This chain connects TRBV6-2 or TRBV6-3 to TRBJ1-5; no reliable D call. From germline, CDR1 is MNHEY and CDR2 SVGEGT. V gave up 4 bases and J gave up 7 bases, with 11 bases separating them. CDR3 length: 13 residues.

This clonotype is judged medium-sized. Little can be read into the size of this beta chain, an off-target read in a library designed for alpha chains. The V and J genes are TRBV7-9 and TRBJ1-2; possibly TRBD1 for D (5 bases). The CDR3 runs to 13 residues. Trimming took 6 bases from V and 5 from J, leaving 13 bases between them. CDR1 is SEHNR and CDR2 is FQNEAQ in the germline V gene (reference sequence). The CDR3 DNA reads TGTGCCAGCAGTCCGACAGACCCATATGGCTACACCTTC. This encodes CASSPTDPYGYTF.

This clonotype is medium-sized. As an off-target read in a library built for alpha chains, this beta chain has a frequency of little significance. V usage is TRBV4-2 and J usage is TRBJ2-3; D is possibly TRBD2 (5 bases). Germline V gene lookup returns CDR1 LGHNA and CDR2 YNFKEQ. The CDR3 sequence is 17 residues long. V was clipped by 0 bases and J by 2 bases, with 15 bases between them. CDR3 in DNA: TGTGCCAGCAGCCAAGATCAGGCTAGCCCCTACACAGATACGCAGTATTTT. Its translation: CASSQDQASPYTDTQYF.

This clonotype is medium-sized in the sample. In a library made to pick up alpha chains, this beta chain is a stray read with a size that means little. The chain combines TRBV11-3 with TRBJ2-1, with D hard to call. Trimming removed 5 bases from V and 7 bases from J, with 9 bases in between. The CDR3 totals 12 residues. Germline CDR1 SGHNT, CDR2 YENEEA. CDR3 sequence reads: CASSTWGNEQFF. CDR3 in DNA: TGTGCCAGCAGCACGTGGGGAAATGAGCAGTTCTTC.

This clonotype is medium-sized by share. This beta chain is an off-target read within a library intended for alpha chains, so its frequency means little. The CDR3 sequence: CASYLWLAGVSTDTQYF. CDR3 coding DNA: TGTGCCAGCTACTTATGGCTAGCGGGTGTCTCTACAGATACGCAGTATTTT. This chain connects TRBV5-4 to TRBJ2-3; 8 positions match TRBD2. Germline values: CDR1 SGHNT, CDR2 YYREEE (reference sequence). The length of the CDR3 is 17 residues. V lost 7 bases, J lost 3 bases, and 16 bases stayed unmatched. Full variable domain (outside the CDR3, taken from reference TRBV5-4 and TRBJ2-3): ETGVTQSPTHLIKTRGQQVTLRCSSQSGHNTVSWYQQALGQGPQFIFQYYREEENGRGNFPPRFSGLQFPNYSSELNVNALELDDSALYLCASYLWLAGVSTDTQYFGPGTRLTVL.

This clonotype qualifies as medium-sized (0.01 to 0.1%). This beta chain was picked up by a library intended for alpha chains and is off target, so its count carries little meaning. This chain uses TRBV4-3 with TRBJ1-6, with D perhaps TRBD1 (5 bases). CDR1 LGHNA and CDR2 YSLEER come from the germline V gene. This CDR3 is 15 amino acids long. The ends were cut back, 0 bases at V and 16 bases at J, with 19 bases in the middle. The CDR3 loop reads CASSQETRVSTALHF. The CDR3 region has the DNA TGCGCCAGCAGCCAAGAGACCAGGGTTTCAACGGCACTCCACTTT.

This clonotype is labeled medium-sized (0.01 to 0.1%). The library was prepared for alpha chains; this beta chain is a stray read, so its frequency means little. The chain recombines TRBV7-2 with TRBJ1-1; D not resolved. CDR3 length: 16 residues. Per germline, CDR1 SGHTA and CDR2 FQGNSA. V was cut by 5 bases and J by 0 bases, with 16 bases left in between. CDR3 protein: CASSPGSVGVNTEAFF. The CDR3 nucleotides read TGTGCCAGCAGCCCCGGTTCAGTCGGTGTGAACACTGAAGCTTTCTTT.

This clonotype was observed at least ten times. Since the library was made to target alpha chains, this beta chain is a stray read and its abundance is not meaningful. The chain links TRBV12-3 or TRBV12-4 to TRBJ2-7; D is undetermined. The CDR3 covers 11 residues. The V end was cut by 0 bases, the J end by 6 bases, with 3 bases between. CDR3 sequence: CASSLAPEQYF. The CDR3 region has the DNA TGTGCCAGCAGTTTAGCCCCCGAGCAGTACTTC.

Of note for this clonotype: Since it is a stray read in a library aimed at alpha chains, this beta chain has a size that is not meaningful. The CDR3 DNA follows: TGCAGCGTTTTTACAGGGGTTCAAGAGACCCAGTACTTC. It is translated as CSVFTGVQETQYF. V usage is TRBV29-1 and J usage is TRBJ2-5; 7 bases map to TRBD1. Unmatched junction bases numbered 5, after V lost 5 bases and J lost 2 bases. The CDR3 extends over 13 amino acids. CDR1 is SQVTM and CDR2 is ANQGSEA in the germline V gene.

This clonotype was detected ten times or more. A library made for alpha chains picked up this beta chain off target, so its size means little. The CDR3 region has the DNA TGTGCCAGCAGCCTACCACAGGGTGTTGGAAACACCATATATTTT. Translation gives CASSLPQGVGNTIYF. The chain has TRBV12-3 or TRBV12-4 and TRBJ1-3; D may be TRBD1 (6 bases). The CDR3 loop spans 15 amino acids. V gave up 6 bases and J gave up 3 bases, with 15 bases separating them.

This clonotype is medium-sized. For a library built for alpha chains, this beta chain is a stray read; little rests on its size. The rearrangement uses TRBV27 and TRBJ2-3; D gene unclear. V lost 4 bases and J 2 bases, leaving 4 bases between the germline ends. This CDR3 contains 12 residues. CDR1 and CDR2 (germline): MNHEY, SMNVEV (reference sequence). The DNA of the CDR3 is TGTGCCAGCAGTTCTTACACAGATACGCAGTATTTT. It codes for CASSSYTDTQYF.

By frequency in the sample, this clonotype is large (0.1 to 1%). Since it is a stray read in a library aimed at alpha chains, this beta chain has a size that is not meaningful. The chain combines TRBV19 with TRBJ2-3; 9 bases are shared with TRBD1. The CDR3 runs to 14 residues. J was trimmed by 5 bases and V by 7 bases; bases with no gene match: 7. CDR1 and CDR2 from the germline V gene are LNHDA and SQIVND (reference sequence). The chain's CDR3 is CASTQGTGKDTQYF. The CDR3 DNA reads TGTGCCAGTACCCAGGGGACAGGGAAAGATACGCAGTATTTT. Combining the CDR3 with reference TRBV19 and TRBJ2-3 gives the whole variable domain DGGITQSPKYLFRKEGQNVTLSCEQNLNHDAMYWYRQDPGQGLRLIYYSQIVNDFQKGDIAEGYSVSREKKESFPLTVTSAQKNPTAFYLCASTQGTGKDTQYFGPGTRLTVL.

Within the sample, this clonotype is medium-sized (0.01 to 0.1%). Because the library targeted alpha chains, this beta chain is an off-target read whose size means little. CDR3 in amino acids: CASSLGSGSLWDTQYF. DNA of the CDR3: TGTGCCAGCAGCTTAGGTAGCGGGTCGTTGTGGGATACGCAGTATTTT. The chain couples TRBV7-2 to TRBJ2-3; 7 positions agree with TRBD2. The length of the CDR3 is 16 residues. Germline V gives CDR1 SGHTA, CDR2 FQGNSA. Unmatched junction bases numbered 10, after V lost 1 base and J lost 6 bases.